This TCR beta chain was profiled in a study of Ad26.COV2.S vaccination and SARS-CoV-2 variants. Study information: Intramuscularly, Ad26.COV2.S was given either once or twice, 56 days apart.

As for treatment: around 19 received Ad26.COV2.S at low or high dose, single or two shots; about 5 received placebo; per-sample allocation not given. The samples date from day 63 after the first vaccine or placebo injection. Data came from immunoSEQ multiplex PCR; TCRdb stores just in-frame clones and leaves some out. The repertoire includes more than 300,000 clones, roughly 86% of them detected once, and roughly 1.9% sits in the top ten. V dropped 3 bases and J dropped 7 bases, with 23 bases sitting between them. The CDR3 is 17 residues long. Germline V gene data show CDR1 as SGDLS and CDR2 as YYNGEE.

The chain links TRBV9 to TRBJ1-3; unclear D gene. The sequences come from peripheral blood, collected in a trial of Ad26.COV2.S vaccine versus placebo. This clonotype was sampled from a person between 18 and 60 years old who received the Ad26.COV2.S COVID-19 vaccine or a placebo. This CDR3 reads CASSGGPKNAAANTIYF. The CDR3 coding sequence is TGTGCCAGCAGCGGTGGACCGAAAAACGCGGCGGCCAACACCATATATTTT.